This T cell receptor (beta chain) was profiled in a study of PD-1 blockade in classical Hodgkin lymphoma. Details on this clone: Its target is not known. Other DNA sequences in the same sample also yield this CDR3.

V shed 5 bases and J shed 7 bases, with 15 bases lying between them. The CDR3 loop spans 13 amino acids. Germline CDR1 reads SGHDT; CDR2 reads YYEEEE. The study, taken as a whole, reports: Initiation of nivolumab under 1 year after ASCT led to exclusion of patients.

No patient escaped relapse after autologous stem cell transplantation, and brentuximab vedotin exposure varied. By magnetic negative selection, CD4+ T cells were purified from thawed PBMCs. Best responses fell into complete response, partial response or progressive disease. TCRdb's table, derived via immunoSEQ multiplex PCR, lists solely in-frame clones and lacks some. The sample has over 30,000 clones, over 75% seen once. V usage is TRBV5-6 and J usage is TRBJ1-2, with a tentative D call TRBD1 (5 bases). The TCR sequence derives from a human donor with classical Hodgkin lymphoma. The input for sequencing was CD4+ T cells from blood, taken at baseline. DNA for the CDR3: TGTGCCAGCAGACAGGAGGGGACGTCTGGCTACACCTTC. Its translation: CASRQEGTSGYTF. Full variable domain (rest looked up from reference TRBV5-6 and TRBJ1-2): DAGVTQSPTHLIKTRGQQVTLRCSPKSGHDTVSWYQQALGQGPQFIFQYYEEEERQRGNFPDRFSGHQFPNYSSELNVNALLLGDSALYLCASRQEGTSGYTFGSGTRLTVV.